This T cell receptor (beta chain) was found in a study of T cells in tumors after PD-1 blockade. Whole-study context: Each patient got pembrolizumab 200 mg every 3 weeks or cemiplimab 350 mg every 2 weeks.

Study conclusions and caveats: Only pre- versus post-treatment comparisons showed clonal replacement.

Sequencing used immunoSEQ multiplex PCR; TCRdb keeps in-frame clones, though not all of them. In the table there are 4,000 to 5,500 clones, around 60% of which are singletons. In its sample, this clone was seen once. What it binds is unknown. Trimming pared 5 bases from V and 14 bases from J, leaving 10 bases between. There are 10 residues in the CDR3. This clonotype was obtained from a human donor with basal cell carcinoma. The chain couples TRBV6-7 to TRBJ1-5, with D perhaps TRBD1 (5 bases). TRBV6-7 carries the ORF label, with uncertain function. The sequenced sample was tumor tissue, obtained after anti-PD-1 treatment. Here the CDR3 reads CASSHGGKHF. Here the CDR3 DNA reads TGTGCCAGCAGTCATGGGGGAAAGCATTTT.